This T cell receptor beta chain comes out of a study of cytomegalovirus exposure and HLA in healthy donors. The PCR had 60 Vbeta and 13 Jbeta primers. Profiled with immunoSEQ multiplex PCR; TCRdb holds only in-frame clones, not every one. The table records over 120,000 clones, 80% of them present only once. CDR3 length: 14 residues. V gave up 0 bases and J gave up 4 bases, with 9 bases separating them. Sequencing was done on a sample of PBMCs. The chain carries TRBV23-1 and TRBJ1-2; D is unclear. TRBV23-1 is sorted into the ORF group, with uncertain function. This receptor was taken from a man aged 40-49 years in good health and CMV-seronegative. CDR3 region: CASSQSRRAYGYTF. The CDR3 DNA reads TGCGCCAGCAGTCAATCGAGGAGGGCCTATGGCTACACCTTC.